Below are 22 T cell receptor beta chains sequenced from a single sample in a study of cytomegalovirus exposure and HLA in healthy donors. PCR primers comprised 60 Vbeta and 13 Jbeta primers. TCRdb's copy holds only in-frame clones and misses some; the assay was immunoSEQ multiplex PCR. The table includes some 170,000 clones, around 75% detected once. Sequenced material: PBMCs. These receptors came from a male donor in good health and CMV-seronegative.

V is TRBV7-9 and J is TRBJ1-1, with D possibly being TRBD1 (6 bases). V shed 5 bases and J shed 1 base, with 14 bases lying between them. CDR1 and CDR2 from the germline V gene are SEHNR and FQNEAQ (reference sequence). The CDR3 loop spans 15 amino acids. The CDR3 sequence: CASSRGGQRNTEAFF. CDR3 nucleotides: TGTGCCAGCAGCAGGGGGGGGCAGAGGAACACTGAAGCTTTCTTT.

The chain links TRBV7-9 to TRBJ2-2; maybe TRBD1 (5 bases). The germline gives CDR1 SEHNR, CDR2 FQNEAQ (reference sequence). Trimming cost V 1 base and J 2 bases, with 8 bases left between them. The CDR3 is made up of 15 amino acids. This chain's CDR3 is CASSLGGHNTGELFF. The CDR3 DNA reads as TGTGCCAGCAGCTTAGGTGGACACAACACCGGGGAGCTGTTTTTT.

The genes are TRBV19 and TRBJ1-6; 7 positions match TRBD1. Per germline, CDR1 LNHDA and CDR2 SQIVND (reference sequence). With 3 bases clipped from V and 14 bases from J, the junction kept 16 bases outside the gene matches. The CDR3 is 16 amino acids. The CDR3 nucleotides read TGTGCCAGTAGTATGATAGGTGGGACAGTCTTTAATTCCCTCCACTTT. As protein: CASSMIGGTVFNSLHF.

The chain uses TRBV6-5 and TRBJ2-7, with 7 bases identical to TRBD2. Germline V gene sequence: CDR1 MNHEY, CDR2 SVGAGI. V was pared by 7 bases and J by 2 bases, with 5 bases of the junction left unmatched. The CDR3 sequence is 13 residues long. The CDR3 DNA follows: TGTGCCAGCACAAGCGGGGATGCCTACGAGCAGTACTTC. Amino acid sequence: CASTSGDAYEQYF.

This CDR3 reads CASSTRTENTEAFF. The CDR3 nucleotides read TGTGCCAGCAGTACCCGGACAGAGAACACTGAAGCTTTCTTT. The chain combines TRBV6-6 with TRBJ1-1; D is possibly TRBD1 (6 bases). CDR3 length: 14 amino acids. Germline V lookup: CDR1 MNHNY, CDR2 SVGAGI (reference sequence). Trimming left V 5 bases short and J 1 base short, with 11 bases between.

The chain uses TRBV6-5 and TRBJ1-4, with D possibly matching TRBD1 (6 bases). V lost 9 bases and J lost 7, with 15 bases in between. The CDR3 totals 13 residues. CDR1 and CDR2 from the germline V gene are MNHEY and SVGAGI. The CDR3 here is CASIRGSAEKLFF. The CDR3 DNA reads TGTGCCAGTATCAGGGGAAGTGCTGAAAAACTGTTTTTT.

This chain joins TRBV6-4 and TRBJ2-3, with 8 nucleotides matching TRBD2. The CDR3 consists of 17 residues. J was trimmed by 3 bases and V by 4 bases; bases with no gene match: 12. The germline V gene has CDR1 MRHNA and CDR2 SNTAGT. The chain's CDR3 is CASSGKREKGLTDTQYF. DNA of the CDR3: TGTGCCAGCAGTGGGAAGCGGGAGAAAGGTTTGACAGATACGCAGTATTTT.

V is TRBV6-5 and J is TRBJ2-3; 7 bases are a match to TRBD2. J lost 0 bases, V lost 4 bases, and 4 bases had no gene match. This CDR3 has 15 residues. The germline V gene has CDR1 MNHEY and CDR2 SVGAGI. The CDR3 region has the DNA TGTGCCAGCAGTTCCCTAGCGGATAGCACAGATACGCAGTATTTT. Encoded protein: CASSSLADSTDTQYF.

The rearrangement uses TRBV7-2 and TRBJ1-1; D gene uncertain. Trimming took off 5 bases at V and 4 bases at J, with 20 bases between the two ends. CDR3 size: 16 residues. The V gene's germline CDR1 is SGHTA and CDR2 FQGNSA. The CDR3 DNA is TGTGCCAGCAGCCGACTCCCGATGGGCCGGGGCACTGAAGCTTTCTTT. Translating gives CASSRLPMGRGTEAFF. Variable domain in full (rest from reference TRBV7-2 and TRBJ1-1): GAGVSQSPSNKVTEKGKDVELRCDPISGHTALYWYRQSLGQGLEFLIYFQGNSAPDKSGLPSDRFSAERTGGSVSTLTIQRTQQEDSAVYLCASSRLPMGRGTEAFFGQGTRLTVV.

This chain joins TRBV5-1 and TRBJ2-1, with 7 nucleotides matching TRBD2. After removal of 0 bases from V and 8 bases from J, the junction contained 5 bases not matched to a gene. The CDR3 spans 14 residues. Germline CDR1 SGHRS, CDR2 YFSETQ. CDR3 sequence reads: CASSLGLAGDEQFF. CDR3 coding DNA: TGCGCCAGCAGCTTGGGACTAGCTGGGGATGAGCAGTTCTTC.

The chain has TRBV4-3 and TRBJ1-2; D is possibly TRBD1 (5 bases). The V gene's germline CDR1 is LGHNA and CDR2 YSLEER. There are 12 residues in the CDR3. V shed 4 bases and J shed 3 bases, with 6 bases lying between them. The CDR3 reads CASSLGDYGYTF. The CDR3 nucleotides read TGCGCCAGCAGCCTAGGGGACTATGGCTACACCTTC.

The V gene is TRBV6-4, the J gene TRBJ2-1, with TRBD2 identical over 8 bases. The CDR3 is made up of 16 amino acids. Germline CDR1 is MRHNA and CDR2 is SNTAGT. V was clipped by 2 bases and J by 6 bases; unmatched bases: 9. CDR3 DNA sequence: TGTGCCAGCAGTGACCGGGGGGGAAGAGGTATCAATGAGCAGTTCTTC. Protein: CASSDRGGRGINEQFF.

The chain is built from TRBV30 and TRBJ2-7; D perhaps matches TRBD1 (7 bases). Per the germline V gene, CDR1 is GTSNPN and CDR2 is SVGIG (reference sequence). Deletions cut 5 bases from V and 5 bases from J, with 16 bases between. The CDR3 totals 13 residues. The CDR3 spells CAWASQGGHEQYF. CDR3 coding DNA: TGTGCCTGGGCGTCGCAGGGGGGACACGAGCAGTACTTC.

The CDR3 loop is CASSLLAGTDTQYF. The CDR3 region has the DNA TGTGCCAGCAGCTTGCTAGCTGGCACAGATACGCAGTATTTT. V and J are TRBV11-2 and TRBJ2-3; D may be TRBD2 (5 bases). CDR3 length: 14 residues. V lost 3 bases and J lost 1, with 8 bases in between. Germline CDR1 is SGHAT and CDR2 is FQNNGV.

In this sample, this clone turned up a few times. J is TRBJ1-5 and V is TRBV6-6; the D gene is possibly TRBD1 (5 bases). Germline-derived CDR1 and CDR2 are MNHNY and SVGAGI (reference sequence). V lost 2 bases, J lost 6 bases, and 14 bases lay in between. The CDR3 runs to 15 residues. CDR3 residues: CASSYPPQASQPQHF. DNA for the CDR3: TGTGCCAGCAGTTACCCCCCACAGGCAAGTCAGCCCCAGCATTTT.

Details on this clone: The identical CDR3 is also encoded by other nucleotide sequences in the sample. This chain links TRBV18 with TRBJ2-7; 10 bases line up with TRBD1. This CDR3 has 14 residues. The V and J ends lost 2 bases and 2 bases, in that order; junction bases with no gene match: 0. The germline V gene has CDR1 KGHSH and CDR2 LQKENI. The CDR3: CASSPGQGAYEQYF. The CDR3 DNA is TGTGCCAGCTCACCAGGACAGGGGGCCTACGAGCAGTACTTC.

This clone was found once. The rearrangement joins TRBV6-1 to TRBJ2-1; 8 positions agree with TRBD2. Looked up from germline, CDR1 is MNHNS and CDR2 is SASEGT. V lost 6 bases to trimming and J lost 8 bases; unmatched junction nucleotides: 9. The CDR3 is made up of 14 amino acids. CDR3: CASRESGSIHEQFF. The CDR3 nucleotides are TGTGCCAGCAGGGAAAGCGGGAGTATCCATGAGCAGTTCTTC.

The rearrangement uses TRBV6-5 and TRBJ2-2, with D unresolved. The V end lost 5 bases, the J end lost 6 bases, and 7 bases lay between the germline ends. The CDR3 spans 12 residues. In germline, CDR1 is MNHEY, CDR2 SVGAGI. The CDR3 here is CASSPLAGELFF. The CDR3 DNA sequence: TGTGCCAGCAGTCCTTTAGCCGGGGAGCTGTTTTTT.

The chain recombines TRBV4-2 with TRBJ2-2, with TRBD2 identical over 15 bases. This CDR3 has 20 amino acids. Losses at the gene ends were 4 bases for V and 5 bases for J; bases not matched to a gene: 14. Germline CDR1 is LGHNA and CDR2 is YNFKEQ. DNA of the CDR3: TGTGCCAGCAGCCTCGGACTAGCGGGGGGGCCAACACGTCGTACCGGGGAGCTGTTTTTT. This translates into CASSLGLAGGPTRRTGELFF.

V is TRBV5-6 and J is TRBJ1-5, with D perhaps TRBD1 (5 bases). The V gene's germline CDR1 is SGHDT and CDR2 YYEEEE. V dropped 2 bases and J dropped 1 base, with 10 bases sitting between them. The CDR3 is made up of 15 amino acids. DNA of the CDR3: TGTGCCAGCAGCTTCGGGGGTGTGAGCAATCAGCCCCAGCATTTT. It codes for CASSFGGVSNQPQHF.

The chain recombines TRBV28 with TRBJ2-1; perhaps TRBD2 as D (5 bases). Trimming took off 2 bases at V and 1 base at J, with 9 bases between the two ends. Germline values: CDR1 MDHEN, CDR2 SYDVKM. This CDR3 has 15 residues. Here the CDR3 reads CASSLLAASYNEQFF. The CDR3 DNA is TGTGCCAGCAGTTTACTAGCAGCATCCTACAATGAGCAGTTCTTC. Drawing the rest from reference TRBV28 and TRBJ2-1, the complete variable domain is DVKVTQSSRYLVKRTGEKVFLECVQDMDHENMFWYRQDPGLGLRLIYFSYDVKMKEKGDIPEGYSVSREKKERFSLILESASTNQTSMYLCASSLLAASYNEQFFGPGTRLTVL.

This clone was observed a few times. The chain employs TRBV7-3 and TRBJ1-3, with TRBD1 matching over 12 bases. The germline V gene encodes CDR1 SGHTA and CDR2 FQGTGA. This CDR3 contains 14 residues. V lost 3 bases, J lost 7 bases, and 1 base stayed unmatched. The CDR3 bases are TGTGCCAGCAGCTTGGGACAGGGGGCTAACACCATATATTTT. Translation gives CASSLGQGANTIYF.